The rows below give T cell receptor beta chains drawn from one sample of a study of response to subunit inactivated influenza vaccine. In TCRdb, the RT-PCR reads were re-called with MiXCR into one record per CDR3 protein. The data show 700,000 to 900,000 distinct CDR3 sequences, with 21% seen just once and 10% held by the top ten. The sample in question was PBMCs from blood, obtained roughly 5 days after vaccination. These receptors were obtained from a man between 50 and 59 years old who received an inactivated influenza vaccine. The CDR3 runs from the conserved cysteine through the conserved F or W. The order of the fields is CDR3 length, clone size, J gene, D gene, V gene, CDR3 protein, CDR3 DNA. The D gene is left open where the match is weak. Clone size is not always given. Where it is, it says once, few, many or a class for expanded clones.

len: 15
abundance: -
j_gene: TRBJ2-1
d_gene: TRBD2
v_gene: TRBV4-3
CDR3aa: CASSALAGERYEQFF
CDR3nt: TGCGCCAGCAGCGCCCTAGCGGGAGAGCGATATGAGCAGTTCTTC

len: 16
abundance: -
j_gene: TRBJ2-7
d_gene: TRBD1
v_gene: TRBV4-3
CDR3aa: CASSQGIGQDSYEQYF
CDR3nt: TGCGCCAGCAGCCAAGGGATAGGACAGGACTCCTACGAGCAGTACTTC

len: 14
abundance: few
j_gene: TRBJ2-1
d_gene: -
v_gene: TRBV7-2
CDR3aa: CASSLSRQNNEQFF
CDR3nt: TGTGCCAGCAGCCTTTCCCGACAGAACAATGAGCAGTTCTTC

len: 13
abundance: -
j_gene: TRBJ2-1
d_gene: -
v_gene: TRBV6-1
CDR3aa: CASTGVGRAEQFF
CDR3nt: TGTGCCAGCACCGGGGTGGGTAGGGCAGAGCAGTTCTTC

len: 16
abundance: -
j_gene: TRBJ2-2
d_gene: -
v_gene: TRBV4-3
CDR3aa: CASSQGPGQNTGELFF
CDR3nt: TGCGCCAGCAGCCAGGGACCGGGACAGAACACCGGGGAGCTGTTTTTT

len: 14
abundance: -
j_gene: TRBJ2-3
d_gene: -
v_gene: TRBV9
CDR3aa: CASSVRASTDTQYF
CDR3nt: TGTGCCAGCAGCGTTAGAGCGAGCACAGATACGCAGTATTTT

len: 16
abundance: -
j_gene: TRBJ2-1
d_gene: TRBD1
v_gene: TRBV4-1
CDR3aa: CASSQDTGGSYNEQFF
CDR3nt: TGCGCCAGCAGCCAAGACACAGGGGGCTCCTACAATGAGCAGTTCTTC

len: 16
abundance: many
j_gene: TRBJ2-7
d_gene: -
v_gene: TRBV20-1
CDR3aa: CSARELTGGRIYEQYF
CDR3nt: TGCAGTGCTAGAGAACTAACTGGGGGCAGGATCTACGAGCAGTACTTC

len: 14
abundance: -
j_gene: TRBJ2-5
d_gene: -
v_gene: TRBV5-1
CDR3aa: CASSLNHGQETQYF
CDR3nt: TGCGCCAGCAGCTTAAATCACGGACAAGAGACCCAGTACTTC

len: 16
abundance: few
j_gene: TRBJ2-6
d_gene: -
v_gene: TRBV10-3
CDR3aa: CAISESRNSGANVLTF
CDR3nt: TGTGCCATCAGTGAGTCAAGGAATTCTGGGGCCAACGTCCTGACTTTC

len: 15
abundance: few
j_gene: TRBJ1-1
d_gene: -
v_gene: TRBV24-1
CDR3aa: CATSDSRTVNTEAFF
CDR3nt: TGTGCCACCAGTGATTCAAGGACAGTGAACACTGAAGCTTTCTTT

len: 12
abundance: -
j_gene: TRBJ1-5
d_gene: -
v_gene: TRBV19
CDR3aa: CASRTDAQPQHF
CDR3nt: TGTGCCAGTAGGACAGATGCTCAGCCCCAGCATTTT

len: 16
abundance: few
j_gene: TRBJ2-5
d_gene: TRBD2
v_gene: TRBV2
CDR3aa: CASSRTGTSDIETQYF
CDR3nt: TGTGCCAGCAGCAGAACCGGGACTAGCGATATTGAGACCCAGTACTTC

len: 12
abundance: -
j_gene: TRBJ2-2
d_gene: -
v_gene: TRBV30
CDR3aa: CAWSVPGWELFF
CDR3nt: TGTGCCTGGAGTGTACCTGGATGGGAGCTGTTTTTT

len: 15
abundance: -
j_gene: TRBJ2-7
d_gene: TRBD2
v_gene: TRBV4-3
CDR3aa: CASSQRAGGPPEQYF
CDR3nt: TGCGCCAGCAGCCAACGAGCGGGAGGGCCCCCCGAGCAGTACTTC

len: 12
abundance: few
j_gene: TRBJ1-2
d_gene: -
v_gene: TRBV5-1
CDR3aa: CASRRDSYGYTF
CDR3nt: TGCGCCAGCAGACGAGACAGCTATGGCTACACCTTC

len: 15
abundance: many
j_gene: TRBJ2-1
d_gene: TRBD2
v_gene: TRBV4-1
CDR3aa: CASSHDGGAHNEQFF
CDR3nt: TGCGCCAGCAGCCATGACGGGGGGGCCCACAATGAGCAGTTCTTC

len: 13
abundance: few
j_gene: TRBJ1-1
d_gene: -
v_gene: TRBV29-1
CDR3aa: CSVERTENTEAFF
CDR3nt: TGCAGCGTTGAACGGACGGAGAACACTGAAGCTTTCTTT

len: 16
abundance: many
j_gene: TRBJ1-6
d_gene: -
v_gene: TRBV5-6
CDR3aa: CASSWAYLGQDSPLHF
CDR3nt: TGTGCCAGCAGCTGGGCCTATCTAGGCCAAGACTCACCCCTCCACTTT

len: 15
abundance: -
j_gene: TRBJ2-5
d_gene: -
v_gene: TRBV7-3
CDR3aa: CASSPQARPEGTQYF
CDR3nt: TGTGCCAGCAGCCCCCAGGCCCGACCCGAAGGGACCCAGTACTTC

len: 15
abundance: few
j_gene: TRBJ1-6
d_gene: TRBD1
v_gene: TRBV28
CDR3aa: CASRERTGTYSPLHF
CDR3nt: TGTGCCAGCAGAGAAAGGACAGGGACTTATTCACCCCTCCACTTT

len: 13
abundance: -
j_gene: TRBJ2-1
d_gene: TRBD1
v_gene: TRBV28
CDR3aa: CASRRQGINEQFF
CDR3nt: TGTGCCAGCAGGCGACAGGGGATCAATGAGCAGTTCTTC

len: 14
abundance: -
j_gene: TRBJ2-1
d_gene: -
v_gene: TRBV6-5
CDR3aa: CASSYAPLGGEQFF
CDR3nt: TGTGCCAGCAGTTACGCCCCACTTGGGGGGGAGCAGTTCTTC

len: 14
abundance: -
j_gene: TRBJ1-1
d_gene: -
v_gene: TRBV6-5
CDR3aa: CASISPDSVTEAFF
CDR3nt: TGTGCCAGCATTTCTCCCGACAGCGTCACTGAAGCTTTCTTT

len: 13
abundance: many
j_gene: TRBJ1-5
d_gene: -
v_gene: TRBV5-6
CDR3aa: CASSFWGLQPQHF
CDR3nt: TGTGCCAGCAGCTTCTGGGGGCTTCAGCCCCAGCATTTT

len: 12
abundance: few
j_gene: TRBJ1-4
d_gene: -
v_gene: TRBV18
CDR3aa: CASSPGHGHLFF
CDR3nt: TGTGCCAGCTCACCGGGTCATGGTCATCTGTTTTTT

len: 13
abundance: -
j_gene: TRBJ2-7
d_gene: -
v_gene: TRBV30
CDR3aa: CAWSGDLTYEQYF
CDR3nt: TGTGCCTGGAGTGGGGACTTGACCTACGAGCAGTACTTC

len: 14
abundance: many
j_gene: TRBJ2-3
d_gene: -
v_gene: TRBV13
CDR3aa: CASSLYTGSGSEYF
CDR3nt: TGTGCCAGCAGCTTGTATACGGGGAGCGGTTCAGAGTATTTT

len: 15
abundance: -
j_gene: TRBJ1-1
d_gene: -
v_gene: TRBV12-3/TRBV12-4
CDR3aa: CASRRGTGLHTEAFF
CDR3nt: TGTGCCAGCAGACGCGGGACGGGATTGCACACTGAAGCTTTCTTT

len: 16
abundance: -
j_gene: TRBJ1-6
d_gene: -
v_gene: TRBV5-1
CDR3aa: CASRLGPSSYNSPLHF
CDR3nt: TGCGCCAGCAGACTGGGCCCGAGCTCCTATAATTCACCCCTCCACTTT

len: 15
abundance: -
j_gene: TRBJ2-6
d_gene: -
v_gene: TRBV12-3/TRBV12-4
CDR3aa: CAIRDLISGANVLTF
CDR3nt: TGTGCTATTAGGGACCTAATCTCTGGGGCCAACGTCCTGACTTTC

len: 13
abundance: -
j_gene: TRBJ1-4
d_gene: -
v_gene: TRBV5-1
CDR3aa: CASNAQGNEKLFF
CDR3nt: TGCGCCAGCAACGCACAGGGCAATGAAAAACTGTTTTTT

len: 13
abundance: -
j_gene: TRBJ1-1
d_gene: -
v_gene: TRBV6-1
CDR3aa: CASSPSGRTEAFF
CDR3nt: TGTGCCAGCAGTCCCTCAGGTCGGACTGAAGCTTTCTTT

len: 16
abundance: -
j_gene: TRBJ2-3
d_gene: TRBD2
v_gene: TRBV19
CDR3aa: CASRVSAGGVPDTQYF
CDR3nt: TGTGCCAGTAGGGTTAGCGCGGGAGGAGTCCCAGATACGCAGTATTTT

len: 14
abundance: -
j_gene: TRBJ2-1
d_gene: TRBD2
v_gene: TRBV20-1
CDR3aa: CSASGREAINEQFF
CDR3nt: TGCAGTGCTAGTGGGCGGGAGGCCATCAATGAGCAGTTCTTC

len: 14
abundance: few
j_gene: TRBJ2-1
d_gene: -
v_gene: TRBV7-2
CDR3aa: CASSADSSYNEQFF
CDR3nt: TGTGCCAGCAGCGCGGACAGTTCCTACAATGAGCAGTTCTTC

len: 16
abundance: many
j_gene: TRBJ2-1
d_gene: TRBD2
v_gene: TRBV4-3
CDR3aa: CASSQGAGGSYNEQFF
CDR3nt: TGTGCCAGCAGCCAAGGAGCGGGGGGTTCCTACAATGAGCAGTTCTTC

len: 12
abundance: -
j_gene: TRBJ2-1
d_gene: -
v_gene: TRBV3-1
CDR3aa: CASSQPTSRQFF
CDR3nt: TGTGCCAGCAGCCAACCGACTAGTCGGCAGTTCTTC

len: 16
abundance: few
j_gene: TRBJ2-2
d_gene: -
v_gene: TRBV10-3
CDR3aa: CAIRPEGKLNTGELFF
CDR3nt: TGTGCCATCAGGCCGGAGGGAAAACTGAACACCGGGGAGCTGTTTTTT

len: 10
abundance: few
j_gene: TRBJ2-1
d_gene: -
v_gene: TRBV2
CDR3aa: CASRDLWQFF
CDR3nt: TGTGCCAGCCGGGACCTATGGCAGTTCTTC

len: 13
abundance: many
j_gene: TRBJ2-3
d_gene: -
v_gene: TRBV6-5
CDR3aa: CASSYYSSDTQYF
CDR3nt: TGTGCCAGCAGTTACTACTCATCAGATACGCAGTATTTT

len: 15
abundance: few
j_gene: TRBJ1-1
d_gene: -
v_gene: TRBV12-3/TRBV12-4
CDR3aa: CASSDLAGVWTEAFF
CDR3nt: TGTGCCAGCAGTGATCTAGCAGGGGTTTGGACTGAAGCTTTCTTT

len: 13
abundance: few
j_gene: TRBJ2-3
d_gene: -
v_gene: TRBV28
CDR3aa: CASRPSTQDTQYF
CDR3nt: TGTGCCAGCAGACCCTCGACACAAGATACGCAGTATTTT

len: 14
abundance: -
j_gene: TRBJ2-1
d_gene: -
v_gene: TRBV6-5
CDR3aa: CASSYSLNYNEQFF
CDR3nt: TGTGCCAGCAGTTACAGCCTAAACTACAATGAGCAGTTCTTC

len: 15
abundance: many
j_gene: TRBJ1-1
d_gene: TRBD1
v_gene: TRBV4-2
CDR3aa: CASSRSTGVNTEAFF
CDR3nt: TGTGCCAGCAGCCGATCGACAGGGGTGAACACTGAAGCTTTCTTT

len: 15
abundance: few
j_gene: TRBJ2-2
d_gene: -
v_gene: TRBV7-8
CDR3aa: CASSPSPFSTGELFF
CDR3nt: TGTGCCAGCAGCCCCAGCCCCTTTAGCACCGGGGAGCTGTTTTTT

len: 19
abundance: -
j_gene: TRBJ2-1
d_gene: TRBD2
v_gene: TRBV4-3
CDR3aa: CASSQDQGLAGGRGNEQFF
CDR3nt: TGCGCCAGCAGCCAAGATCAGGGACTAGCGGGAGGGCGTGGAAATGAGCAGTTCTTC

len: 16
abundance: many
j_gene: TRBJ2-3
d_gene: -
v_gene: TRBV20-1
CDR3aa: CSARGIANRFTDTQYF
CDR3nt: TGCAGTGCTAGAGGCATCGCGAATAGGTTCACAGATACGCAGTATTTT

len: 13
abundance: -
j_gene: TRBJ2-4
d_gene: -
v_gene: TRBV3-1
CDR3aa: CASSQGNLNIQYF
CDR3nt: TGTGCCAGCAGCCAAGGGAACCTAAACATTCAGTACTTC

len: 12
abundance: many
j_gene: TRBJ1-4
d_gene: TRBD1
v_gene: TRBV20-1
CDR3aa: CSATGEGEKLFF
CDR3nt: TGCAGTGCAACAGGGGAAGGGGAAAAACTGTTTTTT

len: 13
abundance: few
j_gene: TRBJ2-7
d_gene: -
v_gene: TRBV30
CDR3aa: CAWSFGVTYEQYF
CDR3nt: TGTGCCTGGTCTTTTGGGGTAACGTACGAGCAGTACTTC

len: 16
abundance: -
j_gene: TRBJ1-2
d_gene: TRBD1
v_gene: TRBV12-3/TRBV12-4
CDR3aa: CASSFSAQGAHYGYTF
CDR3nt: TGTGCCAGCAGTTTTTCAGCACAGGGGGCCCACTATGGCTACACCTTC